This T cell receptor beta chain comes out of a study of blood T cell repertoires in COVID-19. As for the study in general: Acute and convalescent COVID-19 specimens originated in the United States, Italy and Spain. PBMCs, B-cell-depleted T cells, or T cells provided the cDNA or gDNA that made up the material.

CDR3 length equals 12 residues. Germline-derived CDR1 and CDR2 are SGHDT and YYEEEE. Trimming pared 2 bases from V and 2 bases from J, leaving 4 bases between. As handled by the study authors: For nucleated cells, counts were estimated from reference gene primer amplification. Some clones are missing from TCRdb's copy, which holds only in-frame ones; the method was immunoSEQ multiplex PCR. That table supplies the V and J calls and clone size; D and trimming were determined from the DNA. The sample records around 300,000 clones, almost 90% being singletons. Seattle-derived patients entered the study during active infection and were followed longitudinally.

This TCR came from a woman aged 40-49 years with COVID-19, enrolled during active disease. The sequencing input was peripheral blood. V usage is TRBV5-6 and J usage is TRBJ1-1; D is uncertain. CDR3 DNA: TGTGCCAGCAGCTTTACTAACACTGAAGCTTTCTTT. Translating it yields CASSFTNTEAFF.